These T cell receptor beta chains were read from a single sample in a study of control samples from healthy donors and cancer patients. Libraries were prepared by immunoSEQ multiplex PCR; TCRdb keeps only in-frame clonotypes and omits some of them. The repertoire holds roughly 80,000 clones, with 88% as singletons. The material sequenced was blood. These receptors were taken from a woman aged 45 to 65 in good health. CDR3s include the opening cysteine and the closing phenylalanine or tryptophan. D genes are given only for firm matches. Size values are once, few and many counts, or a class for expanded clones, and some rows have none.

j_call	d_call	clone_size	v_call	cdr3_nt	cdr3_aa
TRBJ2-3	TRBD1	NA	TRBV7-9	TGTGCCAGCAGCCGGGACAGTAGCACAGATACGCAGTATTTT	CASSRDSSTDTQYF
TRBJ2-1	NA	NA	TRBV30	TGTGCCGGCCAAGGGGAGTCCTACAATGAGCAGTTCTTC	CAGQGESYNEQFF
TRBJ2-6	NA	NA	TRBV3-1/TRBV3-2	TGTGCCAGCAGCGCTTATCTTAAACGATACTCTGGGGCCAACGTCCTGACTTTC	CASSAYLKRYSGANVLTF
TRBJ2-7	NA	NA	TRBV3-1/TRBV3-2	TGTGCCAGCAGCCAACGCGGGCACCCCTCTGGGCAGTACTTC	CASSQRGHPSGQYF
TRBJ2-7	NA	NA	TRBV7-2	TGTGCCAGCAGCTTACTCCAGAAAGGCTCCTACGAGCAGTACTTC	CASSLLQKGSYEQYF
TRBJ2-7	TRBD1	NA	TRBV29-1	TGCAGCGTTGTTGACAGGGTCTACGAGCAGTACTTC	CSVVDRVYEQYF
TRBJ1-6	NA	NA	TRBV5-5	TGTGCCAGCAGCCAAGAACCCAATTCACCCCTCCACTTT	CASSQEPNSPLHF
TRBJ2-2	TRBD1	NA	TRBV3-1/TRBV3-2	TGTGCCAGCAGCCAAGCATTGGGACAGGGTAGGAACACCGGGGAGCTGTTTTTT	CASSQALGQGRNTGELFF
TRBJ2-2	NA	NA	TRBV13	TGTGCCAGCAGCTTAGGGTTCACCGGGGAGCTGTTTTTT	CASSLGFTGELFF
TRBJ1-1	NA	NA	TRBV6-5	TGTGCCAGCAGCCCCAGAAACGCTGAAGCTTTCTTT	CASSPRNAEAFF
TRBJ2-3	TRBD2	NA	TRBV11-3	TGTGCCAGCAGCTTGGGACTAGCCGCTTTGCGTACGCAGTATTTT	CASSLGLAALRTQYF
TRBJ1-5	NA	medium-sized	TRBV5-1	TGCGCCAGCAAAAAGGAGGGTAGCAATCAGCCCCAGCATTTT	CASKKEGSNQPQHF
TRBJ2-3	NA	NA	TRBV6-6	TGTGCCAGCAGTTTTGGGGCGAGCACAGATACGCAGTATTTT	CASSFGASTDTQYF
TRBJ2-7	NA	NA	TRBV5-8	TGTGCCAGCAGCCAACCACGGAACGAGCAGTACTTC	CASSQPRNEQYF
TRBJ1-6	NA	NA	TRBV12-3/TRBV12-4	TGTGCCAGGTATGAGGGTTACAATTCACCCCTCCACTTT	CARYEGYNSPLHF
TRBJ2-7	NA	few	TRBV7-2	TGTGCCAGCAGCTTAGTCGCGTGGGACGAGCAGTACTTC	CASSLVAWDEQYF
TRBJ1-1	NA	NA	TRBV2	TGTGCCGAGGGTAAGGAGAGGAACACTGAAGCTTTCTTT	CAEGKERNTEAFF
TRBJ1-1	NA	NA	TRBV7-9	TGTGCCAGCAGCTTCGCTGAAGCTTTCTTT	CASSFAEAFF
TRBJ2-3	NA	NA	TRBV7-8	TGTGCCAGCAGCCCCCTGGCTCCAGATACGCAGTATTTT	CASSPLAPDTQYF
TRBJ1-1	NA	NA	TRBV13	TGTGCCAGCAGCTTTATAGCTAACACTGAAGCTTTCTTT	CASSFIANTEAFF
TRBJ2-6	NA	NA	TRBV2	TGTGCCAGCCGACAGGGAGGGATTGCTCAGGAGGCCAACGTCCTGACTTTC	CASRQGGIAQEANVLTF
TRBJ1-5	NA	NA	TRBV10-2	TGCGCCAGCAGTGAAAGCAGGTGTAGCAATCAGCCCCAGCATTTT	CASSESRCSNQPQHF
TRBJ1-6	NA	NA	TRBV15	TGTGCCACCAGCTGGGAGGAACTAGATTCACCCCTCCACTTT	CATSWEELDSPLHF
TRBJ1-5	NA	NA	TRBV19	TGTGCCAGTAGTCCTCAGGCAGGATATAGCAATCAGCCCCAGCATTTT	CASSPQAGYSNQPQHF
TRBJ2-1	NA	NA	TRBV9	TGTGCCAGCAGTGTTGACATCGGGAGATACAATGAGCAGTTCTTC	CASSVDIGRYNEQFF
TRBJ2-2	TRBD1	NA	TRBV10-1	TGCGCCAGCAGTGCCGGGACAGGGAACACCGGGGAGCTGTTTTTT	CASSAGTGNTGELFF
TRBJ2-1	TRBD2	few	TRBV3-1/TRBV3-2	TGTGCCAGCGGGGGGGCCTACAATGAGCAGTTCTTC	CASGGAYNEQFF
TRBJ2-7	NA	few	TRBV6-5	TGTGCCAGCAGTTACTCGTCATTACCGTCCTACGAGCAGTACTTC	CASSYSSLPSYEQYF
TRBJ2-1	NA	once	TRBV29-1	TGCAGCGTTGGTAAGGGTTTCTCGTACAATGAGCAGTTCTTC	CSVGKGFSYNEQFF
TRBJ2-2	NA	NA	TRBV3-1/TRBV3-2	TGTGCCAGCAGCCAGAGCGGGGAGCTGTTTTTT	CASSQSGELFF
TRBJ1-5	NA	few	TRBV2	TGTGCCAGCAAGCGCGGGGATCAGCCCCAGCATTTT	CASKRGDQPQHF
TRBJ1-5	NA	NA	TRBV12-3/TRBV12-4	TGTGCCAGCAGTTTAGAGGGGGGAAGGCCCCAGCATTTT	CASSLEGGRPQHF
TRBJ2-7	TRBD1	NA	TRBV5-1	TGCGCCAGCAGCTTTCCGGGACAGGGCATCTACGAGCAGTACTTC	CASSFPGQGIYEQYF
TRBJ2-3	TRBD2	NA	TRBV4-1	TGCGCCAGCAGCCGCCCGATAGCGGGGGGATTGGATACGCAGTATTTT	CASSRPIAGGLDTQYF
TRBJ2-2	TRBD2	NA	TRBV19	TGTGCCAGTACTCGACTAGCGGGGAACACCGGGGAGCTGTTTTTT	CASTRLAGNTGELFF
TRBJ1-3	NA	NA	TRBV6-6	TGTGCCAGCAGTTACGGGCAGGGAATCTCTGGAAACACCATATATTTT	CASSYGQGISGNTIYF